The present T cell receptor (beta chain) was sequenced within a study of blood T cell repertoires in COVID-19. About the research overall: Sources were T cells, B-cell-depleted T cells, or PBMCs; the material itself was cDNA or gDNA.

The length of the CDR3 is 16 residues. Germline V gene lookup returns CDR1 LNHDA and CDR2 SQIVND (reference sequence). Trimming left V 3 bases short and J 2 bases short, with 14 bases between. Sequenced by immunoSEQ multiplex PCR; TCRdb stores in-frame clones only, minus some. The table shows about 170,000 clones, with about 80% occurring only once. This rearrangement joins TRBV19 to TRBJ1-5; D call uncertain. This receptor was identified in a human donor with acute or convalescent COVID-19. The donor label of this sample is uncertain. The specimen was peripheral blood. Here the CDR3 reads CASSISSGGRNQPQHF. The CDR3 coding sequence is TGTGCCAGTAGTATTTCCTCCGGAGGTCGCAATCAGCCCCAGCATTTT. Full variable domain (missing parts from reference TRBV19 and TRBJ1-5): DGGITQSPKYLFRKEGQNVTLSCEQNLNHDAMYWYRQDPGQGLRLIYYSQIVNDFQKGDIAEGYSVSREKKESFPLTVTSAQKNPTAFYLCASSISSGGRNQPQHFGDGTRLSIL.